Each of the 11 T cell receptor beta chains below was sequenced from the same sample in a study of chemoradiotherapy in HPV16-positive cancers. Assay used: immunoSEQ multiplex PCR; TCRdb lists only in-frame clones, some missing. The data hold about 68,000 clones, with about 88% observed a single time. This material consisted of blood, taken from a patient who underwent chemoradiotherapy. The receptor source for this set is a human donor with HPV-associated anogenital cancer.

CDR3 bases: TGCGCCAGCAGCTTGGGGACAAGGTTCCTCAATGAGCAGTTCTTC. Its translation is CASSLGTRFLNEQFF. The rearrangement links TRBV5-1 to TRBJ2-1; D perhaps matches TRBD1 (5 bases). CDR1 is SGHRS, CDR2 YFSETQ, per germline. V was trimmed by 0 bases and J by 6 bases, leaving 13 bases between them. This CDR3 comprises 15 residues.

The chain combines TRBV30 with TRBJ1-2; D is unclear. From germline, CDR1 is GTSNPN and CDR2 SVGIG (reference sequence). V was cut by 4 bases and J by 6 bases, with 18 bases left in between. The CDR3 is 14 amino acids. The CDR3 region is CAWIGVRVWDGYTF. Written as DNA, the CDR3 is TGTGCCTGGATCGGAGTGAGAGTCTGGGATGGCTACACCTTC.

The chain carries TRBV11-2 and TRBJ2-7, with 7 bases identical to TRBD2. Germline V lookup: CDR1 SGHAT, CDR2 FQNNGV. CDR3 length: 17 amino acids. With 5 bases clipped from V and 0 bases from J, the junction kept 13 bases outside the gene matches. CDR3 region: CASSRSAGRGPSYEQYF. DNA of the CDR3: TGTGCCAGCAGCCGCTCGGCGGGGAGGGGACCCTCCTACGAGCAGTACTTC.

V usage is TRBV6-6 and J usage is TRBJ2-7; D is ambiguous. CDR3 length: 12 amino acids. V was clipped by 0 bases and J by 3 bases, with 3 bases between them. Germline loops: CDR1 MNHNY, CDR2 SVGAGI (reference sequence). CDR3 sequence: CASSYSYYEQYF. DNA for the CDR3: TGTGCCAGCAGTTACTCCTACTACGAGCAGTACTTC.

The rearrangement links TRBV13 to TRBJ2-1; 7 positions match TRBD2. The CDR3 covers 15 residues. J was trimmed by 0 bases and V by 5 bases; bases with no gene match: 4. Germline loops: CDR1 PRHDT, CDR2 FYEKMQ (reference sequence). CDR3 residues: CASSPGRGSYNEQFF. CDR3 coding DNA: TGTGCCAGCAGCCCTGGGAGGGGCTCCTACAATGAGCAGTTCTTC.

The rearrangement joins TRBV5-1 to TRBJ2-1; 14 nucleotides line up with TRBD2. CDR1 SGHRS and CDR2 YFSETQ come from the germline V gene. The CDR3 length is 17 residues. Trimming removed 0 bases from V and 6 bases from J; junction bases left unmatched: 5. CDR3 in DNA: TGCGCCAGCAGCTTGGGACTAGCGGGAGGGATAGGCAATGAGCAGTTCTTC. It translates to CASSLGLAGGIGNEQFF.

A single count supports this clone. This rearrangement joins TRBV5-6 to TRBJ2-2; D is ambiguous. The germline V and J ends were trimmed by 4 bases and 2 bases, with 9 bases remaining between them. There are 14 residues in the CDR3. Germline values: CDR1 SGHDT, CDR2 YYEEEE. DNA of the CDR3: TGTGCCAGCAGCCCAGGACCAAACACCGGGGAGCTGTTTTTT. This codes for CASSPGPNTGELFF.

Notes on this clone: Other DNA sequences in the same sample also yield this CDR3. V gene TRBV2 combines with J gene TRBJ1-1; maybe TRBD1 (6 bases). CDR1 and CDR2 from the germline V gene are SNHLY and FYNNEI. CDR3 length equals 11 residues. V was trimmed by 8 bases and J by 5 bases, leaving 9 bases between them. The CDR3 here is CASRGGTEAFF. The CDR3 DNA follows: TGTGCCAGCCGAGGGGGGACTGAAGCTTTCTTT.

The chain links TRBV7-6 to TRBJ1-1; D is unclear. V lost 0 bases and J lost 1, with 6 bases in between. The CDR3 has 14 residues. Germline V CDR1 and CDR2: SGHVS, FNYEAQ. CDR3 in amino acids: CASSLASGNTEAFF. Written as DNA, the CDR3 is TGTGCCAGCAGCTTAGCGTCAGGGAACACTGAAGCTTTCTTT.

Comments on this clone: Other DNA variants within this sample encode the same CDR3. The chain has TRBV28 and TRBJ1-5; 7 positions agree with TRBD1. Germline assignment: CDR1 MDHEN and CDR2 SYDVKM. The CDR3 is 13 amino acids. The V segment lost 2 bases and the J segment 6 bases; nucleotides outside the gene matches: 1. The CDR3: CASSLPGGQPQHF. Written as DNA, the CDR3 is TGTGCCAGCAGTTTACCAGGGGGTCAGCCCCAGCATTTT.

This clone occurred a few times. This chain connects TRBV9 to TRBJ1-1; D might be TRBD1 (5 bases). CDR1 SGDLS and CDR2 YYNGEE come from the germline V gene. The CDR3 runs to 13 residues. Trimming removed 0 bases at V and 3 bases at J, with 6 bases between. CDR3 sequence: CASSVAGHTEAFF. CDR3 DNA: TGTGCCAGCAGCGTAGCGGGGCACACTGAAGCTTTCTTT.